Listed here are 8 T cell receptor beta chains from one sample, sequenced in a study of CD8+ T cells in alopecia areata. The treatment was: oral pan-JAK inhibitor, 5-10 mg twice daily. It was cDNA, reverse transcribed from extracted RNA, that served as the sequencing template. Produced via immunoSEQ multiplex PCR; TCRdb's table is partial and in-frame only. The data hold roughly 140,000 clones, with 75% to 85% observed a single time. The specimen was CD8+ T cells sorted from blood, collected at week 4, from a patient treated with tofacitinib. Every receptor here comes from a human donor with alopecia areata.

This chain links TRBV30 with TRBJ2-7; 7 nucleotides line up with TRBD1. From germline, CDR1 is GTSNPN and CDR2 SVGIG (reference sequence). The CDR3 is 15 amino acids. Trimming removed 0 bases from V and 3 bases from J; junction bases left unmatched: 8. CDR3 sequence reads: CAWSVARQGHYEQYF. CDR3 nucleotides: TGTGCCTGGAGTGTTGCGAGACAGGGTCACTACGAGCAGTACTTC.

The gene calls are TRBV27 and TRBJ2-7; D not resolved. The V and J ends lost 3 bases and 5 bases respectively, with 14 bases between them. The germline gives CDR1 MNHEY, CDR2 SMNVEV (reference sequence). There are 14 residues in the CDR3. The CDR3 DNA reads TGTGCCAGCAGTTTGGACGGACCTCGGAACGAGCAGTACTTC. Translating it yields CASSLDGPRNEQYF.

This chain connects TRBV2 to TRBJ2-4; no firm D call. The V gene's germline CDR1 is SNHLY and CDR2 FYNNEI. Trimming left V 5 bases short and J 6 bases short, with 11 bases between. The CDR3 covers 13 residues. CDR3 in amino acids: CASSPTVPNIQYF. The CDR3 nucleotides read TGTGCCAGCAGTCCGACCGTCCCAAACATTCAGTACTTC. Filled out from reference TRBV2 and TRBJ2-4, the complete variable domain reads EPEVTQTPSHQVTQMGQEVILRCVPISNHLYFYWYRQILGQKVEFLVSFYNNEISEKSEIFDDQFSVERPDGSNFTLKIRSTKLEDSAMYFCASSPTVPNIQYFGAGTRLSVL.

The V and J genes are TRBV4-3 and TRBJ2-7, with D unresolved. V lost 2 bases to trimming and J lost 2 bases, with 10 bases between them. Germline V gene sequence: CDR1 LGHNA, CDR2 YSLEER. The CDR3 is 14 amino acids. CDR3 loop: CASSQSYSTYEQYF. DNA of the CDR3: TGCGCCAGCAGCCAATCCTACTCAACCTACGAGCAGTACTTC.

This chain connects TRBV13 to TRBJ2-1, with 7 positions matching TRBD1. Germline values: CDR1 PRHDT, CDR2 FYEKMQ (reference sequence). V was clipped by 4 bases and J by 6 bases; unmatched bases: 9. The CDR3 length is 15 residues. The CDR3 DNA sequence: TGTGCCAGCAGCTCCCACGGGACAGCATCCAATGAGCAGTTCTTC. Its translation is CASSSHGTASNEQFF.

J is TRBJ2-1 and V is TRBV7-9, with 9 bases identical to TRBD2. CDR1 and CDR2 (germline): SEHNR, FQNEAQ (reference sequence). The length of the CDR3 is 14 residues. V lost 3 bases to trimming and J lost 6 bases; unmatched junction nucleotides: 3. The CDR3 bases are TGTGCCAGCAGCTTTAGCGGGGGAGGCAATGAGCAGTTCTTC. Translation: CASSFSGGGNEQFF.

This clone was seen only a few times. This chain connects TRBV5-5 to TRBJ2-3; 8 nucleotides agree with TRBD2. Looked up from germline, CDR1 is SGHKS and CDR2 is YYEKEE (reference sequence). This CDR3 is built from 17 residues. V lost 4 bases, J lost 0 bases, and 10 bases stayed unmatched. CDR3 coding DNA: TGTGCCAGCAGCACCGGATTAGCGGGGAGTAGCACAGATACGCAGTATTTT. As protein: CASSTGLAGSSTDTQYF.

Here the CDR3 DNA reads TGTGCCTGGAATGTGGGACACGAGATGCAGTTCTTC. Its translation: CAWNVGHEMQFF. V and J are TRBV30 and TRBJ2-1; TRBD1 might be the D (6 bases). The germline CDR1 and CDR2 sequences are GTSNPN and SVGIG (reference sequence). This CDR3 is 12 amino acids long. V was clipped by 4 bases and J by 12 bases, with 16 bases between them.